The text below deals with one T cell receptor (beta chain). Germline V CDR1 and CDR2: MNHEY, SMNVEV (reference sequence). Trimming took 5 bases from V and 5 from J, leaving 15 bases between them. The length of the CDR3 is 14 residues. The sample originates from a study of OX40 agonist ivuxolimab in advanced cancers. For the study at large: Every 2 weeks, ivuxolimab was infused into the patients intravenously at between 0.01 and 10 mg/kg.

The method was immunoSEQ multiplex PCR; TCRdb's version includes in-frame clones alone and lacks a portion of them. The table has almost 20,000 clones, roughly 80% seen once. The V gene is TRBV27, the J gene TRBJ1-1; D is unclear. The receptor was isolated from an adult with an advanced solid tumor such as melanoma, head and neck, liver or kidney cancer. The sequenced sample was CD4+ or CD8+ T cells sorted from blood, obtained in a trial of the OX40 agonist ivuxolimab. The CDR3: CASSLGLLGTEAFF. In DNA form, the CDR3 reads TGTGCCAGCAGTCTCGGACTCCTGGGAACTGAAGCTTTCTTT.